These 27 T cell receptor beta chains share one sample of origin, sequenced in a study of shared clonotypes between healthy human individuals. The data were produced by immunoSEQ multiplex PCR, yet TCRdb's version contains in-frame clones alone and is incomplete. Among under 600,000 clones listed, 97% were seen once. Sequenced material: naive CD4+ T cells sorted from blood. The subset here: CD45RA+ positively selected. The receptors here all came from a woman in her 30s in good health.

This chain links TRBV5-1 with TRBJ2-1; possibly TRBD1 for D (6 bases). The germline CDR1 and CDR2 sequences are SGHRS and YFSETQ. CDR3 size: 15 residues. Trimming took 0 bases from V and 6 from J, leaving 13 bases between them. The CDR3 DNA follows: TGCGCCAGCAGCTTGGTCGCAGGGGAAGGCAATGAGCAGTTCTTC. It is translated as CASSLVAGEGNEQFF.

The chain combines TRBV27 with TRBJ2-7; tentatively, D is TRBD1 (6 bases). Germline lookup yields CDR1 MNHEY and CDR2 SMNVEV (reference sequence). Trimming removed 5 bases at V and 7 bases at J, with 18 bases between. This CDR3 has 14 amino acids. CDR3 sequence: CASSHDRRKVEQYF. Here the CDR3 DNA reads TGTGCCAGCAGTCACGACAGGAGGAAGGTAGAGCAGTACTTC.

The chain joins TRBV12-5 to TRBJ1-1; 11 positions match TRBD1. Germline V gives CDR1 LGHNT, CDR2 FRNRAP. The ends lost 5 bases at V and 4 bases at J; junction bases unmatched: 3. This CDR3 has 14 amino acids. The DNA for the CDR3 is TGTGCTAGTGGTCGAGGACAGGGGGCCACTGAAGCTTTCTTT. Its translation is CASGRGQGATEAFF. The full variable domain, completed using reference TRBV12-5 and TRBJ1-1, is DARVTQTPRHKVTEMGQEVTMRCQPILGHNTVFWYRQTMMQGLELLAYFRNRAPLDDSGMPKDRFSAEMPDATLATLKIQPSEPRDSAVYFCASGRGQGATEAFFGQGTRLTVV.

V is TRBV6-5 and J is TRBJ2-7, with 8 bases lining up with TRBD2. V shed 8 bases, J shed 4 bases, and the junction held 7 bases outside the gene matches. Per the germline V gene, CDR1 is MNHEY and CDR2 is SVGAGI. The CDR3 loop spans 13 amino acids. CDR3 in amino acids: CASGLAGMYEQYF. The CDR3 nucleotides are TGTGCCAGCGGGTTAGCGGGAATGTACGAGCAGTACTTC.

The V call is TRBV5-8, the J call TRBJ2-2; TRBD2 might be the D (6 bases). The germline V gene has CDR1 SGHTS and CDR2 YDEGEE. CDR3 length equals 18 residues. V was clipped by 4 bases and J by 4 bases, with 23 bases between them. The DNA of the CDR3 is TGTGCCAGCAGCGCGATGTTGGATGCGGGACGTTTCACCGGGGAGCTGTTTTTT. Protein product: CASSAMLDAGRFTGELFF.

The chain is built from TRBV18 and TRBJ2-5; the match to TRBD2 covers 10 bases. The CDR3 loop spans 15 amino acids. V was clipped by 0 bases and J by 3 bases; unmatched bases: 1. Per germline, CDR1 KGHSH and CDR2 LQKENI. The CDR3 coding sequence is TGTGCCAGCTCACCACCGGGACTAGCGAAAGAGACCCAGTACTTC. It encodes CASSPPGLAKETQYF.

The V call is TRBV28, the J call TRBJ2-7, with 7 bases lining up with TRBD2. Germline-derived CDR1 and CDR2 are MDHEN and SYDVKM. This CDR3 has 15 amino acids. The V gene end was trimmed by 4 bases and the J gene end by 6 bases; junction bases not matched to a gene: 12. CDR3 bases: TGTGCCAGCAGTTCCCCATCTTGGGCGGGAGTCGAGCAGTACTTC. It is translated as CASSSPSWAGVEQYF. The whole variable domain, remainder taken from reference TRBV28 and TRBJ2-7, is DVKVTQSSRYLVKRTGEKVFLECVQDMDHENMFWYRQDPGLGLRLIYFSYDVKMKEKGDIPEGYSVSREKKERFSLILESASTNQTSMYLCASSSPSWAGVEQYFGPGTRLTVT.

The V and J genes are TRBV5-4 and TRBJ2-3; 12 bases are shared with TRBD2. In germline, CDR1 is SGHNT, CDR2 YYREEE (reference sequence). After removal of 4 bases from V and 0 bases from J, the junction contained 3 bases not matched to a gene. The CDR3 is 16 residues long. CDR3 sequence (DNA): TGTGCCAGCAGCCGCGGGACTAGCGGGAGCACAGATACGCAGTATTTT. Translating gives CASSRGTSGSTDTQYF. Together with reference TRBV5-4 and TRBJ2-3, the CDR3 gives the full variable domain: ETGVTQSPTHLIKTRGQQVTLRCSSQSGHNTVSWYQQALGQGPQFIFQYYREEENGRGNFPPRFSGLQFPNYSSELNVNALELDDSALYLCASSRGTSGSTDTQYFGPGTRLTVL.

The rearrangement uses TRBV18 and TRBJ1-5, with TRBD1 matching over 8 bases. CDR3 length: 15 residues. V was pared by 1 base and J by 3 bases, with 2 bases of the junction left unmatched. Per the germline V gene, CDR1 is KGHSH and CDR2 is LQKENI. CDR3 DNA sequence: TGTGCCAGCTCACCACGGACAGGGCCCAATCAGCCCCAGCATTTT. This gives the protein CASSPRTGPNQPQHF.

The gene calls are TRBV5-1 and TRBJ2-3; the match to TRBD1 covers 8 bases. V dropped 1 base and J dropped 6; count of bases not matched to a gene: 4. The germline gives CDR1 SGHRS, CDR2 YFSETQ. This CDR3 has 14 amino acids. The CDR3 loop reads CASSLWTGKDTQYF. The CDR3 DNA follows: TGCGCCAGCAGCTTGTGGACAGGGAAGGATACGCAGTATTTT.

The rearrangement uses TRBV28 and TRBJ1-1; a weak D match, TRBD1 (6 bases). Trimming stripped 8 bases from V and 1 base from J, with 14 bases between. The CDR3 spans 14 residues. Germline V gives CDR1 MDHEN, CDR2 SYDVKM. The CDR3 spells CASQGTPENTEAFF. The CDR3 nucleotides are TGTGCCAGCCAAGGGACACCAGAGAACACTGAAGCTTTCTTT.

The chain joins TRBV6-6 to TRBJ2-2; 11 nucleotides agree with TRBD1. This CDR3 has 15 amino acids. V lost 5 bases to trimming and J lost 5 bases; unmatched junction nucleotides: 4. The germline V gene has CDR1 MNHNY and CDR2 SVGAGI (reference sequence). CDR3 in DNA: TGTGCCAGCAGTGGACAGGGGGCAAGGACCGGGGAGCTGTTTTTT. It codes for CASSGQGARTGELFF.

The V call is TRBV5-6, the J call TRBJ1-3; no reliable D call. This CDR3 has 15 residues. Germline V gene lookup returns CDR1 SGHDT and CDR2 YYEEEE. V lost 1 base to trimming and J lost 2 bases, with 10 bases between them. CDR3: CASSLYFPTGNTIYF. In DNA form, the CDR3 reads TGTGCCAGCAGCTTGTATTTCCCTACTGGAAACACCATATATTTT. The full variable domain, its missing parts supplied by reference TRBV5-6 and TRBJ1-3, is DAGVTQSPTHLIKTRGQQVTLRCSPKSGHDTVSWYQQALGQGPQFIFQYYEEEERQRGNFPDRFSGHQFPNYSSELNVNALLLGDSALYLCASSLYFPTGNTIYFGEGSWLTVV.

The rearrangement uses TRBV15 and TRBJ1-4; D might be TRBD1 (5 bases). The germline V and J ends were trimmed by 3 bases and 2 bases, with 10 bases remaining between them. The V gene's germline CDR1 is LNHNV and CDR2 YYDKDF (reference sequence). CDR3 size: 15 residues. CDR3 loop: CATSSIGGTNEKLFF. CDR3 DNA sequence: TGTGCCACCAGCAGTATTGGGGGTACTAATGAAAAACTGTTTTTT. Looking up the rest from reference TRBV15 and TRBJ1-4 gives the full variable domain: DAMVIQNPRYQVTQFGKPVTLSCSQTLNHNVMYWYQQKSSQAPKLLFHYYDKDFNNEADTPDNFQSRRPNTSFCFLDIRSPGLGDTAMYLCATSSIGGTNEKLFFGSGTQLSVL.

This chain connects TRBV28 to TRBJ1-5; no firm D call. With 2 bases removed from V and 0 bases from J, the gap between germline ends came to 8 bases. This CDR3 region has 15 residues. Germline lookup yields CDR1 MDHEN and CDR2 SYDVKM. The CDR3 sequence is CASSLADYSNQPQHF. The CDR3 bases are TGTGCCAGCAGTTTAGCAGATTATAGCAATCAGCCCCAGCATTTT.

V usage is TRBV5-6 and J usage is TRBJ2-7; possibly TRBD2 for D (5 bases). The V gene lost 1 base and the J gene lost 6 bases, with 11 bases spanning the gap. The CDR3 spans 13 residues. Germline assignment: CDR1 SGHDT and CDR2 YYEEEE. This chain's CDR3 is CASSLSLAGEQYF. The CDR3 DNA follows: TGTGCCAGCAGCTTGAGTCTGGCGGGCGAGCAGTACTTC.

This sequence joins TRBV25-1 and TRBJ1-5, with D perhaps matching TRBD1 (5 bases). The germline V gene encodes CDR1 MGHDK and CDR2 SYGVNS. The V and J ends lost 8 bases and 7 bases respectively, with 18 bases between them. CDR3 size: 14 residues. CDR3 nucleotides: TGTGCCAGCCCCATAGGGGACCCGAGGCAGCCCCAGCATTTT. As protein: CASPIGDPRQPQHF.

The CDR3 is CASSKRESNTGELFF. In DNA form, the CDR3 reads TGTGCCAGCAGTAAGCGGGAGTCGAACACCGGGGAGCTGTTTTTT. The chain recombines TRBV27 with TRBJ2-2, with 8 bases fitting TRBD2. Looked up from germline, CDR1 is MNHEY and CDR2 is SMNVEV (reference sequence). CDR3 length: 15 residues. The trim removed 5 bases at V and 0 bases at J, leaving 2 bases unmatched.

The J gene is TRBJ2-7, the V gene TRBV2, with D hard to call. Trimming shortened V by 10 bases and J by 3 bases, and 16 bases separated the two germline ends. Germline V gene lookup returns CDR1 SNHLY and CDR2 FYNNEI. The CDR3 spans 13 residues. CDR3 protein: CATNNDVSYEQYF. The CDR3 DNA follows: TGTGCCACCAACAACGACGTGAGCTACGAGCAGTACTTC.

The CDR3 coding sequence is TGTGCCAGCAGTTTAGGCTCCCTAGCGGGAGGATACAATGAGCAGTTCTTC. This gives the protein CASSLGSLAGGYNEQFF. The rearrangement joins TRBV27 to TRBJ2-1; TRBD2 aligns across 11 bases. CDR1 MNHEY and CDR2 SMNVEV come from the germline V gene (reference sequence). The V segment lost 2 bases and the J segment 4 bases; nucleotides outside the gene matches: 7. This CDR3 contains 17 residues.

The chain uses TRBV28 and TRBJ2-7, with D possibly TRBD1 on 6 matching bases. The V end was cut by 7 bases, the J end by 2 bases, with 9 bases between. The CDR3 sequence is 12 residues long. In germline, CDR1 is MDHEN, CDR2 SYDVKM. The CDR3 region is CASNRAPYEQYF. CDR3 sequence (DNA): TGTGCCAGCAACAGGGCCCCCTACGAGCAGTACTTC.

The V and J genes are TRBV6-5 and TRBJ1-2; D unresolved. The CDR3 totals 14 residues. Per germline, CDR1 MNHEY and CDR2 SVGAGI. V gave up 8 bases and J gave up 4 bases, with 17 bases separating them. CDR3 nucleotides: TGTGCCAGCCTAGGGTCCAGGCAGGCCTATGGCTACACCTTC. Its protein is CASLGSRQAYGYTF.

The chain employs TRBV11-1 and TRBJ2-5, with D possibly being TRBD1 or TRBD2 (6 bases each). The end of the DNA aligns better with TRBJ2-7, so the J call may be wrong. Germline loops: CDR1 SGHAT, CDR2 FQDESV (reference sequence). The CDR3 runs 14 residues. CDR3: CASSKGGWSYEQYF. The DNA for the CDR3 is TGTGCCAGCAGCAAGGGGGGTTGGTCCTACGAGCAGTACTTC.

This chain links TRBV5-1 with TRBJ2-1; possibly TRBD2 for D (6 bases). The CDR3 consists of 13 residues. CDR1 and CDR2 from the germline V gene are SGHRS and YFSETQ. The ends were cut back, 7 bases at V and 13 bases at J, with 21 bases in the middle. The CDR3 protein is CASRPQSGGTQFF. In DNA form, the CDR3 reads TGCGCCAGCCGTCCACAAAGTGGCGGGACCCAGTTCTTC.

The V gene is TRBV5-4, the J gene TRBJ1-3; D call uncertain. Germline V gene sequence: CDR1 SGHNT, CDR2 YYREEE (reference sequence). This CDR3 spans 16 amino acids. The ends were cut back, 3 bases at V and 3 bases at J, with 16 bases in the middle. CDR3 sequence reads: CASSYGGSRYGNTIYF. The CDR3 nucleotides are TGTGCCAGCAGCTACGGAGGCAGTCGGTATGGAAACACCATATATTTT.

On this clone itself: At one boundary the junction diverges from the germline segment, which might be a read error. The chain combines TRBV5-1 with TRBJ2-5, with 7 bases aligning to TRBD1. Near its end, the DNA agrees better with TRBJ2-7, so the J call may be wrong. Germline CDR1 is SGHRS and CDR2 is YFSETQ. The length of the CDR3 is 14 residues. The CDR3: CASTLGQYTYEQYF. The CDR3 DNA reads TGCGCCAGCACCTTGGGACAGTATACCTACGAGCAGTACTTC.

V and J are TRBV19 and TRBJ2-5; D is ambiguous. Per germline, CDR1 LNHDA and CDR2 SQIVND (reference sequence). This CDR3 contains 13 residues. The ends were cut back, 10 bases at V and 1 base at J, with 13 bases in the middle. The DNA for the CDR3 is TGTGCCACCCGGCGAGCAGTCCAAGAGACCCAGTACTTC. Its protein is CATRRAVQETQYF.